This TCR beta chain was captured in a study of naive and memory T cell subsets. Findings of the study overall: In naive cells, over 90% of TCR sequences were seen only once.

Two oligonucleotides, mixed equimolar, formed the beta constant-region primer covering TRBC1 and TRBC2. The ligated cDNA underwent four PCR rounds using SP2 and nested alpha and beta constant-region primers. TCRdb redid the calling of the UMI-ligation and nested PCR reads with MiXCR, one entry per CDR3 protein. This table holds more than 100,000 distinct CDR3 sequences, 35% to 40% found once. This clonotype appeared once. Its antigen is unknown. This clonotype originated in a human donor in good health. The sample comprised central memory CD4+ T cells from blood.

CDR3: CASSVSLQGEAFF. The CDR3 nucleotides read TGTGCCAGCAGCGTTTCATTGCAGGGGGAAGCTTTCTTT. The rearrangement uses TRBV6-1 and TRBJ1-1; maybe TRBD1 (6 bases). There are 13 residues in the CDR3. CDR1 MNHNS and CDR2 SASEGT come from the germline V gene. Trimming shortened V by 6 bases and J by 8 bases, and 16 bases separated the two germline ends.